This T cell receptor (beta chain) was identified during a study of Tregs in tolerant kidney transplant recipients. Generated by immunoSEQ multiplex PCR, the TCRdb table keeps only in-frame clones and is missing some. The sample consists of tens of thousands of clones, nearly 97% of them appearing once. Study findings and constraints: Expanding Tregs on activated donor B cells appeared to best identify donor-specific TCRbeta clones.

A note on this clone: The target antigen is unknown.

Trimming removed 2 bases from V and 5 bases from J; junction bases left unmatched: 7. Germline-derived CDR1 and CDR2 are SGHAT and FQNNGV. CDR3 length: 15 amino acids. The chain employs TRBV11-2 and TRBJ2-7; the match to TRBD1 covers 9 bases. The clonotype originates from a human donor in good health. Sequencing used Tregs from blood cultured with allogeneic cells. The DNA for the CDR3 is TGTGCCAGCAGCTTAACAGGACAGGGGATCCACGAGCAGTACTTC. Its translation: CASSLTGQGIHEQYF.